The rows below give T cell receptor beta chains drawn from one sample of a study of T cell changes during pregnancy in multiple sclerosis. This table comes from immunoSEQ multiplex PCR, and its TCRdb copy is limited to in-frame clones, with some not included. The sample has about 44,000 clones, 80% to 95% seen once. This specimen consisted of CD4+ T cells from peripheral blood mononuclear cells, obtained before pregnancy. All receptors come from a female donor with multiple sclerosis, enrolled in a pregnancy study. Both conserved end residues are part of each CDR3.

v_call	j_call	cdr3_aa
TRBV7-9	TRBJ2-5	CASSLSRLYQETQYF
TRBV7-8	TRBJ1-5	CASSPNEQPQHF
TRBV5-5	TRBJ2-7	CASLRGGSGYEQYF
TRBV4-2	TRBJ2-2	CASRRTGQMNTGELFF
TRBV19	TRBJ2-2	CASSMLDRVYGELFF
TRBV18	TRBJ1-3	CASSQTLVLSLRGSGNTIYF
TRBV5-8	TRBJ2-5	CASSLVSGGEGTQYF
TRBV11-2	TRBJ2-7	CASSLNSGRANEQYF
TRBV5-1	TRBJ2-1	CASSPHNEQFF
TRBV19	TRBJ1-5	CASSDRVREPQHF
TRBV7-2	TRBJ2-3	CASSPLDTDTQYF